These 17 T cell receptor beta chains originate from one sample sequenced in a study of blood T cell repertoires in COVID-19. This table comes from immunoSEQ multiplex PCR, and its TCRdb copy is limited to in-frame clones, with some not included. The table has roughly 300,000 clones, approximately 83% seen once. The specimen sequenced was peripheral blood. These receptors originate from a human donor in a cohort sampled during active COVID-19.

This chain uses TRBV5-8 with TRBJ2-5; perhaps TRBD1 as D (5 bases). V gave up 1 base and J gave up 5 bases, with 12 bases separating them. CDR1 SGHTS and CDR2 YDEGEE come from the germline V gene. The CDR3 length is 14 residues. The CDR3 bases are TGTGCCAGCAGCTTGCCTGGGGCGGAGGAGACCCAGTACTTC. Protein sequence: CASSLPGAEETQYF.

The chain carries TRBV7-2 and TRBJ2-3; 10 bases are shared with TRBD2. Germline trimming cut 5 bases from V and 1 base from J; bases unmatched to any gene: 6. This CDR3 has 16 residues. In germline, CDR1 is SGHTA, CDR2 FQGNSA. The CDR3 coding sequence is TGTGCCAGCAGCCAAAGGACTAGCGGCCGCACAGATACGCAGTATTTT. Amino acids: CASSQRTSGRTDTQYF.

The chain is built from TRBV6-6 and TRBJ1-4; a weak D match, TRBD1 (6 bases). The germline V gene has CDR1 MNHNY and CDR2 SVGAGI (reference sequence). The V and J ends lost 2 bases and 5 bases respectively, with 9 bases between them. The CDR3 is made up of 14 amino acids. CDR3 sequence (DNA): TGTGCCAGCAGTTACGACAGGAACAATGAAAAACTGTTTTTT. It yields the protein CASSYDRNNEKLFF.

V gene TRBV2 combines with J gene TRBJ2-3; 8 bases fit TRBD2. Germline CDR1 is SNHLY and CDR2 is FYNNEI. J gave up 3 bases and V 6 bases, and 8 bases lay outside the gene matches. The CDR3 extends over 15 amino acids. Written as DNA, the CDR3 is TGTGCCAGCAGACCGGGACTAGGAACTACAGATACGCAGTATTTT. Translated: CASRPGLGTTDTQYF. Together with reference TRBV2 and TRBJ2-3, the CDR3 gives the full variable domain: EPEVTQTPSHQVTQMGQEVILRCVPISNHLYFYWYRQILGQKVEFLVSFYNNEISEKSEIFDDQFSVERPDGSNFTLKIRSTKLEDSAMYFCASRPGLGTTDTQYFGPGTRLTVL.

The V and J genes are TRBV11-2 and TRBJ2-2; D might be TRBD1 (6 bases). V was cut by 4 bases and J by 4 bases, with 13 bases left in between. The CDR3 spans 15 residues. CDR1 and CDR2 (germline): SGHAT, FQNNGV. The CDR3 protein is CASSSLQGTTGELFF. CDR3 DNA: TGTGCCAGCAGCTCCCTCCAGGGGACCACCGGGGAGCTGTTTTTT. Using reference TRBV11-2 and TRBJ2-2 for the parts outside the CDR3, the full variable domain is EAGVAQSPRYKIIEKRQSVAFWCNPISGHATLYWYQQILGQGPKLLIQFQNNGVVDDSQLPKDRFSAERLKGVDSTLKIQPAKLEDSAVYLCASSSLQGTTGELFFGEGSRLTVL.

Remarks on this clone: The sample carries other DNA sequences with the same CDR3. The rearrangement uses TRBV10-3 and TRBJ1-1, with TRBD1 matching 8 bases. CDR1 ENHRY and CDR2 SYGVKD come from the germline V gene. V was clipped by 2 bases and J by 4 bases; unmatched bases: 0. The CDR3 loop spans 13 amino acids. CDR3 sequence: CAISETGGTEAFF. DNA for the CDR3: TGTGCCATCAGTGAGACAGGGGGCACTGAAGCTTTCTTT.

J is TRBJ2-3 and V is TRBV7-2; TRBD1 is a possible D gene (6 bases). The CDR3 has 14 amino acids. V was cut by 5 bases and J by 5 bases, with 14 bases left in between. Per the germline V gene, CDR1 is SGHTA and CDR2 is FQGNSA. CDR3 sequence: CASSPTKQGDTQYF. CDR3 coding DNA: TGTGCCAGCAGCCCGACGAAACAGGGAGATACGCAGTATTTT.

This clone was picked up one time. The rearrangement uses TRBV6-2 or TRBV6-3 and TRBJ2-3, with TRBD2 matching 7 bases. Unmatched junction bases numbered 11, after V lost 3 bases and J lost 5 bases. The CDR3 consists of 16 residues. Germline V gene lookup returns CDR1 MNHEY and CDR2 SVGEGT. CDR3 DNA sequence: TGTGCCAGCAGTTATCGAAGGCGGGAGCCCGAAGATACGCAGTATTTT. Its protein is CASSYRRREPEDTQYF.

A single count supports this clone. V is TRBV5-4 and J is TRBJ2-3, with a tentative D call TRBD2 (5 bases). Trimming took 2 bases from V and 2 from J, leaving 9 bases between them. Germline CDR1 and CDR2: SGHNT and YYREEE (reference sequence). The CDR3 sequence is 14 residues long. CDR3 coding DNA: TGTGCCAGCAGCTTTGAGGGTCCCACAGATACGCAGTATTTT. It encodes CASSFEGPTDTQYF. The full variable domain, completed using reference TRBV5-4 and TRBJ2-3, is ETGVTQSPTHLIKTRGQQVTLRCSSQSGHNTVSWYQQALGQGPQFIFQYYREEENGRGNFPPRFSGLQFPNYSSELNVNALELDDSALYLCASSFEGPTDTQYFGPGTRLTVL.

The chain links TRBV12-5 to TRBJ1-1, with D possibly TRBD1 on 5 matching bases. Germline CDR1 is LGHNT and CDR2 is FRNRAP. This CDR3 comprises 13 residues. The germline V and J ends were trimmed by 2 bases and 4 bases, with 8 bases remaining between them. Here the CDR3 reads CASGLSRATEAFF. The CDR3 region has the DNA TGTGCTAGTGGTTTGTCCAGGGCCACTGAAGCTTTCTTT.

The gene calls are TRBV5-1 and TRBJ1-3; tentatively, D is TRBD1 (6 bases). With 1 base removed from V and 4 bases from J, the gap between germline ends came to 12 bases. This CDR3 comprises 15 residues. Germline V lookup: CDR1 SGHRS, CDR2 YFSETQ. DNA of the CDR3: TGCGCCAGCAGCTTGATTGGACAGTCCGGAAACACCATATATTTT. Translation gives CASSLIGQSGNTIYF.

As to this clone: Other DNA sequences in this specimen translate into the identical CDR3. This chain links TRBV29-1 with TRBJ1-2, with 7 bases matching TRBD1. V gave up 4 bases and J gave up 4 bases; unmatched junction bases: 3. The V gene's germline CDR1 is SQVTM and CDR2 ANQGSEA. CDR3 size: 12 residues. CDR3 DNA sequence: TGCAGCGTTGGGGGACAGTCCTATGGCTACACCTTC. Translation: CSVGGQSYGYTF.

This clone was seen a handful of times. The rearrangement joins TRBV30 to TRBJ2-1; 8 nucleotides align to TRBD2. The junction had 7 bases not matched to a gene; V was cut back by 3 bases and J by 12 bases. Germline V lookup: CDR1 GTSNPN, CDR2 SVGIG (reference sequence). The CDR3 sequence is 12 residues long. CDR3 sequence: CAWSPASGRQFF. DNA for the CDR3: TGTGCCTGGAGCCCGGCCAGCGGGAGGCAGTTCTTC.

In nucleotides, the CDR3 is TGTGCCAGCAGCCTCGGACTGTCCACCGGGGAGCTGTTTTTT. This codes for CASSLGLSTGELFF. V and J are TRBV7-2 and TRBJ2-2; D perhaps matches TRBD2 (5 bases). CDR1 and CDR2 from the germline V gene are SGHTA and FQGNSA. The V and J ends lost 5 bases and 4 bases respectively, with 11 bases between them. The CDR3 sequence is 14 residues long. Together with reference TRBV7-2 and TRBJ2-2, the CDR3 gives the full variable domain: GAGVSQSPSNKVTEKGKDVELRCDPISGHTALYWYRQSLGQGLEFLIYFQGNSAPDKSGLPSDRFSAERTGGSVSTLTIQRTQQEDSAVYLCASSLGLSTGELFFGEGSRLTVL.

V and J are TRBV10-3 and TRBJ2-7; TRBD2 might be the D (6 bases). CDR3 size: 13 residues. Trimming removed 10 bases from V and 4 bases from J, with 17 bases in between. Germline lookup yields CDR1 ENHRY and CDR2 SYGVKD. The CDR3 nucleotides are TGTGCCACCCGGGAGCCCTCCGTGTACGAGCAGTACTTC. Translation: CATREPSVYEQYF.

The chain couples TRBV6-5 to TRBJ2-5; no definite D call. Per germline, CDR1 MNHEY and CDR2 SVGAGI. The CDR3 spans 13 residues. V was pared by 8 bases and J by 4 bases, with 14 bases between. CDR3 region: CASSVSSPETQYF. DNA for the CDR3: TGTGCCAGCTCCGTTAGTAGCCCAGAGACCCAGTACTTC.

V and J are TRBV3-1 (or the pseudogene TRBV3-2) and TRBJ2-3; 8 bases align to TRBD2. This CDR3 region has 14 residues. Trimming at V came to 3 bases and at J to 5 bases, leaving 4 bases not matched to a gene. The germline V gene encodes CDR1 LGHDT and CDR2 YNNKEL (reference sequence). The CDR3 DNA reads as TGTGCCAGCAGCCAGGCGCTAGCGGGAGATACGCAGTATTTT. It is translated as CASSQALAGDTQYF.